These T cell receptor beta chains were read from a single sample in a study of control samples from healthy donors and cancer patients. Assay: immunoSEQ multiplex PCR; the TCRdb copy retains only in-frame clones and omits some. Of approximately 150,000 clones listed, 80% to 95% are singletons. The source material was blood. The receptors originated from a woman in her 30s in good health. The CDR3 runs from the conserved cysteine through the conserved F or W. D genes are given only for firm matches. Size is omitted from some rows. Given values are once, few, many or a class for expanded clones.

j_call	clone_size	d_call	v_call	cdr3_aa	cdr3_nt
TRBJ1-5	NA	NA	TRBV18	CASSPGKGQPQHF	TGTGCCAGCTCGCCAGGGAAGGGGCAGCCCCAGCATTTT
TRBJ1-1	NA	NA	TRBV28	CASSSSGQTPEAFF	TGTGCCAGCAGTTCCTCAGGGCAAACTCCTGAAGCTTTCTTT
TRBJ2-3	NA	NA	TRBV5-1	CASSLAGYGDTQYF	TGCGCCAGCAGCTTGGCAGGATACGGCGATACGCAGTATTTT
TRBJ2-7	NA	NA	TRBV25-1	CASSDRKAYEQYF	TGTGCCAGCAGTGACAGGAAGGCCTACGAGCAGTACTTC
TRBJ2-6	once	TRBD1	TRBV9	CASSTSTPAGGAGANVLTF	TGTGCCAGCAGCACCTCGACGCCGGCAGGGGGCGCTGGGGCCAACGTCCTGACTTTC
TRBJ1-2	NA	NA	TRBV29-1	CSGVGANYGYTF	TGCAGCGGGGTAGGGGCTAACTATGGCTACACCTTC
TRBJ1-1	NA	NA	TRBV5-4	CASSLPGVGTEAFF	TGTGCCAGCAGCTTGCCAGGGGTTGGCACTGAAGCTTTCTTT
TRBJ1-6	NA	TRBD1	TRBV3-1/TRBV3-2	CASSFQQGMNSPLHF	TGTGCCAGCAGCTTCCAACAGGGGATGAATTCACCCCTCCACTTT
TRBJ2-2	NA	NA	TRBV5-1	CASSFAGELFF	TGCGCCAGCAGCTTTGCCGGGGAGCTGTTTTTT
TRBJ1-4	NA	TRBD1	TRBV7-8	CASRRDRGEKLFF	TGTGCCAGCAGGCGAGACAGGGGTGAAAAACTGTTTTTT
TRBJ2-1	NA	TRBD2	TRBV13	CASSQTSGSSGYNEQFF	TGTGCCAGCAGCCAGACTAGCGGGAGTTCGGGGTACAATGAGCAGTTCTTC
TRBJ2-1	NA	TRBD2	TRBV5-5	CASSPGLAGAPYNEQFF	TGTGCCAGCAGCCCCGGACTAGCGGGAGCTCCCTACAATGAGCAGTTCTTC
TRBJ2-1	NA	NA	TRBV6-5	CASSRGPWNEQFF	TGTGCCAGCAGTAGGGGACCTTGGAATGAGCAGTTCTTC
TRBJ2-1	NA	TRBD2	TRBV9	CASSVMGLALDEQFF	TGTGCCAGCAGCGTCATGGGACTAGCTCTAGATGAGCAGTTCTTC
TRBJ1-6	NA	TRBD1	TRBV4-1	CASSQSQGPGVSPLHF	TGCGCCAGCAGCCAATCACAGGGGCCCGGAGTTTCACCCCTCCACTTT
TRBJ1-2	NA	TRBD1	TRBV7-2	CASSSGTGPGGYTF	TGTGCCAGCAGCTCCGGGACAGGGCCTGGTGGCTACACCTTC
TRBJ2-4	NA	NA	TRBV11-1	CASSLGLPQNIQYF	TGTGCCAGCAGCTTAGGGTTACCCCAAAACATTCAGTACTTC
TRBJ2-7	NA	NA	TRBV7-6	CASSLALDYEQYF	TGTGCCAGCAGCTTAGCGCTCGACTACGAGCAGTACTTC
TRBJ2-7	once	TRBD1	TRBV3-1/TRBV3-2	CASSLRDRGPYEQYF	TGTGCCAGCAGCCTCCGGGACAGGGGTCCCTACGAGCAGTACTTC
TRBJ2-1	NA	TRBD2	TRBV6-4	CASSDTAGGVNEQFF	TGTGCCAGCAGTGACACAGCGGGAGGGGTGAATGAGCAGTTCTTC
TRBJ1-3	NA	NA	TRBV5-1	CASSLEFTGNSGNTIYF	TGCGCCAGCAGCTTGGAATTTACAGGCAACTCTGGAAACACCATATATTTT
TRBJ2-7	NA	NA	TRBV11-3	CASSLAGYEQYF	TGTGCCAGCAGCTTAGCAGGATACGAGCAGTACTTC
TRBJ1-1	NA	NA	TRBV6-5	CASSWGRNTEAFF	TGTGCCAGCAGTTGGGGACGGAACACTGAAGCTTTCTTT
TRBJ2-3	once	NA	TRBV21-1	CASSAGTYSTDTQYF	TGTGCCAGCAGCGCCGGGACTTACTCCACAGATACGCAGTATTTT
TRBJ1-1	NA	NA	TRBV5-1	CASSLRGRIPYDPEAFF	TGCGCCAGCAGCTTGAGAGGACGTATCCCATATGACCCTGAAGCTTTCTTT
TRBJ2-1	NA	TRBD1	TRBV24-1	CATSEQPGQGSYNEQFF	TGTGCCACCAGTGAGCAACCGGGACAGGGCTCCTACAATGAGCAGTTCTTC
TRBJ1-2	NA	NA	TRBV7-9	CASSLVDPIYGYTF	TGTGCCAGCAGCTTAGTAGACCCGATTTATGGCTACACCTTC
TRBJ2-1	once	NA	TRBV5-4	CASSFSAYNEQFF	TGTGCCAGCAGCTTTAGTGCTTACAATGAGCAGTTCTTC
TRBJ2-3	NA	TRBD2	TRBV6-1	CASSEGTSGLVEYF	TGTGCCAGCAGTGAGGGGACTAGCGGGTTGGTGGAGTATTTT
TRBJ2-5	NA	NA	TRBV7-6	CASSRQETQYF	TGTGCCAGCAGCCGCCAAGAGACCCAGTACTTC
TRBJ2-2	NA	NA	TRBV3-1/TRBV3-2	CASSQSGELFF	TGTGCCAGCAGCCAAAGTGGGGAGCTGTTTTTT
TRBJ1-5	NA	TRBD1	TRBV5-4	CASSPDRAQPQHF	TGTGCCAGCAGCCCCGACAGGGCTCAGCCCCAGCATTTT
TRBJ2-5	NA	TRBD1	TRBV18	CASSPPGQQETQYF	TGTGCCAGCTCACCCCCGGGACAGCAAGAGACCCAGTACTTC
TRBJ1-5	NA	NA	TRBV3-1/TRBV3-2	CASSPGGQYSNQPQHF	TGTGCCAGCAGCCCTGGGGGTCAGTATAGCAATCAGCCCCAGCATTTT
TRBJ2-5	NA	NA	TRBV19	CASSMRRETQYF	TGTGCCAGTAGTATGAGGAGAGAGACCCAGTACTTC
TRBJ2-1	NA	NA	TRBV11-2	CASSPMVGTHIYNEQFF	TGTGCCAGCAGCCCCATGGTCGGGACACACATCTACAATGAGCAGTTCTTC
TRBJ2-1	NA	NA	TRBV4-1	CASSQEWSGEQFF	TGCGCCAGCAGCCAAGAATGGAGCGGTGAGCAGTTCTTC
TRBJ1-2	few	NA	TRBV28	CASSPTFGANPYGYTF	TGTGCCAGCAGTCCCACGTTTGGGGCAAACCCATATGGCTACACCTTC
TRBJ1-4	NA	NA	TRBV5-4	CASSSRGGNEKLFF	TGTGCCAGCAGCTCTCGGGGGGGGAATGAAAAACTGTTTTTT
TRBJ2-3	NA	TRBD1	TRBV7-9	CASSPKDRVFTDTQYF	TGTGCCAGCAGCCCCAAGGACAGGGTGTTTACAGATACGCAGTATTTT
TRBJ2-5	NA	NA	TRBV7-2	CASSVGRGETQYF	TGTGCCAGCAGCGTGGGGAGGGGGGAGACCCAGTACTTC
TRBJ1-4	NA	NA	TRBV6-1	CASSEQVDEKLFF	TGTGCCAGCAGTGAACAGGTTGATGAAAAACTGTTTTTT
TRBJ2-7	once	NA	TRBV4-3	CASSQDNWEAPPYEQYF	TGCGCCAGCAGCCAAGATAATTGGGAGGCCCCCCCCTACGAGCAGTACTTC
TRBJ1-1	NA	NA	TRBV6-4	CASRQYPSTEAFF	TGTGCCAGCCGACAGTACCCCAGCACTGAAGCTTTCTTT
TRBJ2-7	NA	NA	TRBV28	CASRDPNEQYF	TGTGCCAGCCGGGACCCAAACGAGCAGTACTTC
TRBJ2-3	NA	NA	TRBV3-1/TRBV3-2	CASSQGHAQDTQYF	TGTGCCAGCAGCCAGGGCCATGCACAGGATACGCAGTATTTT
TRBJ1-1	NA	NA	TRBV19	CATMKGTEAFF	TGTGCCACCATGAAGGGCACTGAAGCTTTCTTT
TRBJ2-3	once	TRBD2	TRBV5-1	CASRPSGAVTDTQYF	TGCGCCAGCAGGCCCAGCGGGGCGGTAACAGATACGCAGTATTTT
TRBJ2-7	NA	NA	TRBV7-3	CANCRGSYEQYF	TGTGCCAACTGCCGAGGGTCCTACGAGCAGTACTTC
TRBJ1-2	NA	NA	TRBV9	CASPRPRLPYGYTF	TGTGCCAGCCCTCGACCAAGGCTACCCTATGGCTACACCTTC
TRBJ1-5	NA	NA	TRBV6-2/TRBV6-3	CASSYMGNQPQHF	TGTGCCAGCAGTTATATGGGAAATCAGCCCCAGCATTTT
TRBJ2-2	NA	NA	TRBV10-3	CAISDRTLSGELFF	TGTGCCATCAGTGACCGGACACTCTCCGGGGAGCTGTTTTTT
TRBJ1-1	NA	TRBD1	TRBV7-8	CASSLVRLGSGQAVNTEAFF	TGTGCCAGCAGCTTAGTTAGACTCGGTTCGGGACAGGCGGTGAACACTGAAGCTTTCTTT
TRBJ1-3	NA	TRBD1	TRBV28	CASIRGTGSGNTIYF	TGTGCCAGCATCAGGGGGACAGGCTCTGGAAACACCATATATTTT
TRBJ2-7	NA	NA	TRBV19	CASSIAAGAKDEQYF	TGTGCCAGTAGTATAGCGGCAGGGGCTAAGGACGAGCAGTACTTC
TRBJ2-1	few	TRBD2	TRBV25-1	CASSWTSGRNEQFF	TGTGCCAGCAGTTGGACTAGCGGGAGGAATGAGCAGTTCTTC
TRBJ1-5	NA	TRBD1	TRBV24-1	CATSDTGTDYSNQPQHF	TGTGCCACCAGTGATACCGGGACAGATTATAGCAATCAGCCCCAGCATTTT
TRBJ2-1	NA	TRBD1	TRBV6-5	CASGRDRGYNEQFF	TGTGCCAGCGGCCGGGACAGGGGATACAATGAGCAGTTCTTC
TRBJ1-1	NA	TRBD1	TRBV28	CASRLPGQGWTEAFF	TGTGCCAGCAGATTACCGGGACAGGGGTGGACTGAAGCTTTCTTT
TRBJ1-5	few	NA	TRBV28	CASSLSALGQPQHF	TGTGCCAGCAGTTTATCGGCTCTGGGTCAGCCCCAGCATTTT